These T cell receptor beta chains were read from a single sample in a study of cytomegalovirus exposure and HLA in healthy donors. Profiled with immunoSEQ multiplex PCR; TCRdb holds only in-frame clones, not every one. The profile shows about 120,000 clones, 75% of them singletons. Sample: PBMCs. The source is a woman aged 40 to 55 in good health and CMV-seropositive. Both conserved end residues are part of each CDR3.

V gene,J gene,CDR3 protein
TRBV5-1,TRBJ2-5,CASLGQGASTQYF
TRBV9,TRBJ1-3,CASSVEGSGNTIYF
TRBV28,TRBJ1-1,CAGRRQANTEAFF
TRBV18,TRBJ2-3,CASSPTGQGTDTQYF
TRBV10-3,TRBJ1-4,CAISPRDTYEKLFF
TRBV27,TRBJ2-7,CASSLFAGYEQYF
TRBV5-1,TRBJ2-1,CASSLRGSSDNEQFF
TRBV6-5,TRBJ2-7,CASSQEGLPRGEQYF
TRBV9,TRBJ1-2,CASSPTPQGARYGYTF
TRBV9,TRBJ2-7,CASSAESGNYEQYF